The present T cell receptor beta chain was sequenced within a study of metastatic and nonmetastatic thyroid tumors. For the study at large: Repertoires of blood and of tissue (tumor or nodule) from malignant and benign thyroid patients were compared. Findings and limits, study-wide: When malignant thyroid tumors were compared with benign nodules, TCR beta diversity was reportedly significantly higher in the malignant tumors. This held in both blood and tumor samples.

Every patient underwent thyroid surgery untreated. CDR1 and CDR2 (germline): DFQATT, SNEGSKA (reference sequence). V dropped 6 bases and J dropped 5 bases, with 13 bases sitting between them. The CDR3 loop spans 13 amino acids. This clone showed up just once. The antigen remains undetermined. In the original analysis: Between-group CDR3 differences, defined by clinicopathological status, yielded a distant-metastasis classifier for papillary thyroid cancer. TCRdb recomputed clones from the PCR reads via MiXCR. TCRdb's processing, not the authors' own work, is the source of the V and J calls. The data contain about 5,400 clones, 35% to 40% of them singletons.

Sequencing used adjacent normal tissue. This chain connects TRBV20-1 to TRBJ2-2; D is undetermined. This sequence was found in a female donor with papillary thyroid cancer or a benign thyroid nodule (not recorded which). Some clones in this sample may be carry-over from other donors' samples. CDR3 protein: CSALPLNTGELFF. In DNA, the CDR3 is TGCAGTGCCCTCCCCCTGAATACCGGGGAGCTGTTTTTT.